This record covers a single T cell receptor beta chain. It has no known antigen specificity. Base qualities are not recorded, but no much larger clone differs from it by a single base. Each collaborating institution followed its own protocols to collect whole blood in K2EDTA tubes. Collaborator samples were shipped for TCRbeta analysis as frozen whole blood, isolated PBMCs, or DNA extracted from either sample type. These data originate in a study of blood T cell repertoires in COVID-19 (dated by TCRdb to 2019 to 2021). In terms of the full investigation: Samples from collaborators originated in the United States, Italy and Spain and spanned both the acute and convalescent phases of COVID-19. Where HLA class I and class II types were available, the types were taken from metadata supplied by the sample provider, not from assay-based typing. The dataset comprised deeply sampled blood TCRbeta repertoires from subjects exposed to, actively infected with, or recovered from COVID-19. A de-identified subject ID, COVID-19 status, age in years and sex were almost always included in the sample metadata. The repertoires were released in a freely available public database meant as a resource for research on the immune response to SARS-CoV-2. The samples were drawn from the first 160 participants of the ongoing ImmuneRACE study and from 1,254 subjects provided by 6 global collaborators. The prospective study material was composed of cDNA or gDNA derived from T cells, B-cell-depleted T cells, or PBMCs.

Study-wide conclusions, independent of this receptor: The quantity of clinical and demographic metadata differed by source and by participant and was supplied without curation.

TCRbeta CDR3 regions were amplified from genomic DNA by means of the immunoSEQ Assay, a bias-controlled multiplex PCR. The study's processing was this. Within the assay, amplification of reference gene primers was used to estimate how many nucleated cells each sample contained. To quantify the absolute abundance of each unique TCRbeta CDR3 rearrangement, sequence reads were collapsed and filtered. For each sample, productive Simpson clonality was calculated as the square root of Simpson's diversity index over productive rearrangements. TCRdb mirrors the immuneACCESS table, restricted to in-frame sequences. Some clones are absent from its copies; in checked studies, under half trace to an unresolved V gene, and the reason for the others is unknown. V and J calls and clone size are given by that table; D and trimming were obtained from the DNA. Counted in this sample were some 58,000 clones; 80% to 90% of them appeared once. The ten top clones hold 3.5% to 4.5% of the sample.

The germline V gene encodes CDR1 SQVTM and CDR2 ANQGSEA. The CDR3 starts with the cysteine, ends with the phenylalanine, and has 14 residues. CDR3 DNA only is kept here, 42 bases in frame from base 1. The junction shows trimming of 1 base on V and 6 bases on J, and the gene matches do not reach 2 bases of it. This sequence uses TRBV29-1 and TRBJ2-1; TRBD2 lines up with 11 middle nucleotides. Sequencing input: peripheral blood. The clonotype comes from a man in his fifties or sixties with acute or convalescent COVID-19. The CDR3: CSVEGLAGGNEQFF. The sequence in DNA is TGCAGCGTTGAAGGCCTAGCGGGAGGCAATGAGCAGTTCTTC.